These 13 T cell receptor beta chains share one sample of origin, sequenced in a study of T-cell reconstitution after alpha-beta-depleted transplantation in children. Molecular barcoding with unique molecular identifiers was used for the TCRbeta library. TCRdb reprocessed the PCR reads with MiXCR, giving one entry per CDR3 protein. The table records some 490,000 distinct CDR3 sequences, approximately 13% of them present only once. The material sequenced was PBMCs from the stem cell graft donor, taken from the stem cell graft. Source of these receptors: a human donor who donated a stem cell graft to a child with combined immunodeficiency.

V gene TRBV5-5 combines with J gene TRBJ1-2, with D possibly being TRBD1 (6 bases). CDR3 length: 13 residues. Between the trimmed V and J ends, which lost 3 bases and 4 bases, there was a span of 10 bases. CDR1 SGHKS and CDR2 YYEKEE come from the germline V gene (reference sequence). The CDR3 is CASSYSGVYGYTF. The DNA of the CDR3 is TGTGCCAGCAGCTACTCAGGGGTCTATGGCTACACCTTC.

This clonotype was counted ten times or more. The gene calls are TRBV30 and TRBJ1-3; D call uncertain. Germline assignment: CDR1 GTSNPN and CDR2 SVGIG (reference sequence). The ends were cut back, 0 bases at V and 3 bases at J, with 6 bases in the middle. The CDR3 covers 13 residues. Written as DNA, the CDR3 is TGTGCCTGGAGTGTCGGGGTTGGAAACACCATATATTTT. Protein: CAWSVGVGNTIYF. Full variable domain (remainder filled in from reference TRBV30 and TRBJ1-3): SQTIHQWPATLVQPVGSPLSLECTVEGTSNPNLYWYRQAAGRGLQLLFYSVGIGQISSEVPQNLSASRPQDRQFILSSKKLLLSDSGFYLCAWSVGVGNTIYFGEGSWLTVV.

Many counts were recorded for this clonotype. J is TRBJ2-7 and V is TRBV4-2; D not certain. This CDR3 spans 14 amino acids. Trimming took off 0 bases at V and 4 bases at J, with 10 bases between the two ends. Germline values: CDR1 LGHNA, CDR2 YNFKEQ. In DNA form, the CDR3 reads TGTGCCAGCAGCCAAGATGAAGGGCCGTACGAGCAGTACTTC. Protein sequence: CASSQDEGPYEQYF.

The chain uses TRBV5-1 and TRBJ1-1; the match to TRBD1 covers 11 bases. Germline V gives CDR1 SGHRS, CDR2 YFSETQ. Losses at the gene ends were 4 bases for V and 1 base for J; bases not matched to a gene: 6. The CDR3 is 16 amino acids. Here the CDR3 DNA reads TGCGCCAGCAGCCCCGGGACAGGGGGTGAGAACACTGAAGCTTTCTTT. This codes for CASSPGTGGENTEAFF.

The V and J genes are TRBV7-2 and TRBJ1-5; D might be TRBD1 (6 bases). The CDR3 length is 16 residues. Per the germline V gene, CDR1 is SGHTA and CDR2 is FQGNSA. Trimming pared 5 bases from V and 0 bases from J, leaving 14 bases between. CDR3 nucleotides: TGTGCCAGCAGCACTGGGACACGGAATAGCAATCAGCCCCAGCATTTT. This codes for CASSTGTRNSNQPQHF.

This rearrangement joins TRBV20-1 to TRBJ1-3, with a tentative D call TRBD1 (5 bases). Germline lookup yields CDR1 DFQATT and CDR2 SNEGSKA (reference sequence). The CDR3 has 17 amino acids. The germline V and J ends were trimmed by 5 bases and 0 bases, with 20 bases remaining between them. CDR3 in amino acids: CSAHPPFGDSSGNTIYF. Written as DNA, the CDR3 is TGCAGTGCTCACCCACCCTTCGGGGACTCCTCTGGAAACACCATATATTTT.

This chain links TRBV6-1 with TRBJ1-6, with 8 bases identical to TRBD1. Trimming cost V 6 bases and J 10 bases; bases outside gene matches: 5. The germline V gene has CDR1 MNHNS and CDR2 SASEGT. The CDR3 is 13 residues long. CDR3 sequence: CASRRDRNSPLHF. In DNA form, the CDR3 reads TGTGCCAGCAGACGGGACAGGAACTCACCCCTCCACTTT.

The chain carries TRBV30 and TRBJ1-4; TRBD1 matches 10 bases. CDR3 length: 14 residues. Germline-derived CDR1 and CDR2 are GTSNPN and SVGIG (reference sequence). With 3 bases clipped from V and 5 bases from J, the junction kept 3 bases outside the gene matches. CDR3 coding DNA: TGTGCCTGGAGGCCGGGACAGGGGAATGAAAAACTGTTTTTT. As protein: CAWRPGQGNEKLFF.

This clonotype was seen a handful of times. CDR3 DNA: TGTGCCAGCAGTGCACTAGGCACCGGGGAGCTGTTTTTT. The encoded protein is CASSALGTGELFF. The chain has TRBV2 and TRBJ2-2, with D tentatively TRBD2 (5 bases). The CDR3 covers 13 residues. V was trimmed by 4 bases and J by 4 bases, leaving 7 bases between them. The germline V gene has CDR1 SNHLY and CDR2 FYNNEI.

This clonotype was recorded at least ten times. The rearrangement links TRBV5-1 to TRBJ2-3; 7 bases are shared with TRBD1. CDR3 length: 14 residues. V was pared by 4 bases and J by 2 bases, with 4 bases of the junction left unmatched. The germline V gene has CDR1 SGHRS and CDR2 YFSETQ. The CDR3 nucleotides are TGCGCCAGCAGCCGGGACAGCCCCACAGATACGCAGTATTTT. Protein: CASSRDSPTDTQYF.

In its sample, this clonotype was seen many times. The CDR3 here is CAWSANRGEQYF. Written as DNA, the CDR3 is TGTGCCTGGAGTGCGAACAGGGGCGAGCAGTACTTC. V is TRBV30 and J is TRBJ2-7; 7 positions agree with TRBD1. The junction had 3 bases not matched to a gene; V was cut back by 1 base and J by 6 bases. This CDR3 comprises 12 residues. Germline lookup yields CDR1 GTSNPN and CDR2 SVGIG (reference sequence).

A few counts support this clonotype. The rearrangement uses TRBV20-1 and TRBJ2-3; TRBD2 agrees at 10 bases. Germline trimming cut 3 bases from V and 6 bases from J; bases unmatched to any gene: 12. Germline assignment: CDR1 DFQATT and CDR2 SNEGSKA (reference sequence). This CDR3 is 16 amino acids long. The CDR3 sequence is CSASAPSGGVVDTQYF. The DNA for the CDR3 is TGCAGTGCTAGTGCGCCTAGCGGGGGAGTTGTGGATACGCAGTATTTT.

This clonotype has a handful of counts. J is TRBJ2-5 and V is TRBV12-3 or TRBV12-4, with D perhaps given as TRBD1 or TRBD2 (5 bases each). The CDR3 totals 14 residues. With 6 bases removed from V and 1 base from J, the gap between germline ends came to 12 bases. This CDR3 is CASRVGPPQETQYF. The CDR3 DNA reads as TGTGCCAGCAGGGTGGGACCGCCCCAAGAGACCCAGTACTTC.